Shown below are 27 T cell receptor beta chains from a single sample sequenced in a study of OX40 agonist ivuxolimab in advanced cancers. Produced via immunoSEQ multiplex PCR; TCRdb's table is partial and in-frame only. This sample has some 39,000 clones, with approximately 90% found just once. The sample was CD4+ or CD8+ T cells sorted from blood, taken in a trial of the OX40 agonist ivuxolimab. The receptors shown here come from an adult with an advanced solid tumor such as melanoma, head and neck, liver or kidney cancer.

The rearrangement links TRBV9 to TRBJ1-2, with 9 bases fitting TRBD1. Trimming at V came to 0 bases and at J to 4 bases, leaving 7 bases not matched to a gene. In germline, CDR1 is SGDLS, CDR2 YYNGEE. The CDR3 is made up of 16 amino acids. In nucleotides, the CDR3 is TGTGCCAGCAGCGTAGCTGTGGGACAGGGAAGCTATGGCTACACCTTC. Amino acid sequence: CASSVAVGQGSYGYTF.

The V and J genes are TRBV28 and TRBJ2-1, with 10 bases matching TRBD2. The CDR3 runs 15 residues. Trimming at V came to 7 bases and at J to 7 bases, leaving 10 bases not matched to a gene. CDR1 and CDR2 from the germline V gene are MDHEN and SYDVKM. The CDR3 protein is CASIPGIAGGNEQFF. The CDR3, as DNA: TGTGCCAGCATCCCCGGGATAGCGGGAGGAAATGAGCAGTTCTTC. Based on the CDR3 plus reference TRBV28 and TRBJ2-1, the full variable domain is DVKVTQSSRYLVKRTGEKVFLECVQDMDHENMFWYRQDPGLGLRLIYFSYDVKMKEKGDIPEGYSVSREKKERFSLILESASTNQTSMYLCASIPGIAGGNEQFFGPGTRLTVL.

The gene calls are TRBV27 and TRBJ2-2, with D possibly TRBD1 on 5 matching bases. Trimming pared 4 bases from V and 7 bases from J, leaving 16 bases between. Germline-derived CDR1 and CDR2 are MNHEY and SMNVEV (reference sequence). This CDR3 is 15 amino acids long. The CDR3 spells CASSYAPGFGGELFF. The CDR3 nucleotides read TGTGCCAGCAGTTATGCTCCAGGGTTTGGCGGGGAGCTGTTTTTT.

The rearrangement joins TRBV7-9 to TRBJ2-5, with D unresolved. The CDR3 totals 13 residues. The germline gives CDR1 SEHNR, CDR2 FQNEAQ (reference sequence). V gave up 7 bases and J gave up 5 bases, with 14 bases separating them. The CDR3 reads CASIALSAETQYF. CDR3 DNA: TGTGCCAGCATAGCCCTCAGCGCGGAGACCCAGTACTTC.

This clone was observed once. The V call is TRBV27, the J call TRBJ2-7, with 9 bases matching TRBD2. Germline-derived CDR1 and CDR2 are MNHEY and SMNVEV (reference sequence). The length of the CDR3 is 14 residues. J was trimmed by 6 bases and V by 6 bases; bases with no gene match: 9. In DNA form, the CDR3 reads TGTGCCAGCAGACGTAGCGGGAGCCACCGCGAGCAGTACTTC. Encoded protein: CASRRSGSHREQYF.

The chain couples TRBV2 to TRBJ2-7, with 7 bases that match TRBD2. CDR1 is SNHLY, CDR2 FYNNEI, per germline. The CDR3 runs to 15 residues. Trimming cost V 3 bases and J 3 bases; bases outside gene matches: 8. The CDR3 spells CASSEVRGVNYEQYF. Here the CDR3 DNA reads TGTGCCAGCAGTGAGGTCCGGGGGGTAAACTACGAGCAGTACTTC.

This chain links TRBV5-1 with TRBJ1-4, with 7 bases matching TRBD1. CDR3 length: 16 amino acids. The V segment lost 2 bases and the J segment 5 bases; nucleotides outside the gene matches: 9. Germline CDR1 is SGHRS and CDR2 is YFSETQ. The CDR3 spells CASSLLGGNGNEKLFF. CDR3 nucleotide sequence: TGCGCCAGCAGCTTATTAGGGGGCAATGGAAATGAAAAACTGTTTTTT.

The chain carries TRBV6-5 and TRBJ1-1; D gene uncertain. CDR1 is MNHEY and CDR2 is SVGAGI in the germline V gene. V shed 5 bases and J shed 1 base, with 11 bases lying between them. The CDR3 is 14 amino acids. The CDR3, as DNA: TGTGCCAGCAGTCCGAACTGGGGGAACACTGAAGCTTTCTTT. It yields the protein CASSPNWGNTEAFF.

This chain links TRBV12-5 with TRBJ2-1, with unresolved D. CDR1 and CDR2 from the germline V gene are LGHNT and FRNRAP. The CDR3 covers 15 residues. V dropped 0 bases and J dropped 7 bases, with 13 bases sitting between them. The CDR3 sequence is CASGLVINLGNEQFF. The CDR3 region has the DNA TGTGCTAGTGGTTTGGTTATCAACTTGGGGAATGAGCAGTTCTTC.

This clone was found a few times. The CDR3 DNA is TGTGCCAGCAGTGAAGAGGGATTTCGTTTCACAGATACGCAGTATTTT. Residues: CASSEEGFRFTDTQYF. The V and J genes are TRBV2 and TRBJ2-3; no clear D gene. Deletions cut 1 base from V and 2 bases from J, with 13 bases between. Per germline, CDR1 SNHLY and CDR2 FYNNEI. The CDR3 consists of 16 residues.

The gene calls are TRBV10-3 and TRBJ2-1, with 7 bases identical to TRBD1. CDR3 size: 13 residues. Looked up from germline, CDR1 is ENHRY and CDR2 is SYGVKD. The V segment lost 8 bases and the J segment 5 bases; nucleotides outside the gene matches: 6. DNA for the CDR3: TGTGCCATCTCGTACAGGGGTGACAATGAGCAGTTCTTC. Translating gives CAISYRGDNEQFF.

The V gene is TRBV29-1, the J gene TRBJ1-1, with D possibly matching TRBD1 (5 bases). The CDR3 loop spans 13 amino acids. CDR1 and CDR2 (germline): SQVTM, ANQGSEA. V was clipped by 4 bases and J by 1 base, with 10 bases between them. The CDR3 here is CSVVGHRNTEAFF. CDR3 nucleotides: TGCAGCGTTGTCGGACACCGGAACACTGAAGCTTTCTTT.

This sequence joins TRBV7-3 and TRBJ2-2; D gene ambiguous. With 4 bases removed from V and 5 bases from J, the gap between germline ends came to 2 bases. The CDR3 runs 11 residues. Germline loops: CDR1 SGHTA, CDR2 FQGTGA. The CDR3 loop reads CASSSTGELFF. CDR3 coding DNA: TGTGCCAGCAGCTCAACCGGGGAGCTGTTTTTT.

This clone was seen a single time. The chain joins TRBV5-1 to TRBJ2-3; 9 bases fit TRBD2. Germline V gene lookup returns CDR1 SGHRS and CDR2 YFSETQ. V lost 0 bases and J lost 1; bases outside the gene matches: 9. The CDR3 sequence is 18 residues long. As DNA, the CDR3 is TGCGCCAGCAGCTTGGCCAGCGGGAGGATCTTAGGCACAGATACGCAGTATTTT. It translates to CASSLASGRILGTDTQYF.

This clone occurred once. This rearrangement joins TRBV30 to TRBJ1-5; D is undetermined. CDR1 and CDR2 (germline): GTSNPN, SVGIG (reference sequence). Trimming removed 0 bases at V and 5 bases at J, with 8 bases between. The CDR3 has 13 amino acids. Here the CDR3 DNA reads TGTGCCTGGAGTGTGGCAGACGATCAGCCCCAGCATTTT. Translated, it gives CAWSVADDQPQHF.

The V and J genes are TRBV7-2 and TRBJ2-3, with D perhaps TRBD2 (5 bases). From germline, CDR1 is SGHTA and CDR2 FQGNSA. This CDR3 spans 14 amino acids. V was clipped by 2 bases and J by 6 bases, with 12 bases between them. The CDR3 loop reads CASSLRLIRDTQYF. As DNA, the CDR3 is TGTGCCAGCAGCTTAAGACTAATCAGGGATACGCAGTATTTT.

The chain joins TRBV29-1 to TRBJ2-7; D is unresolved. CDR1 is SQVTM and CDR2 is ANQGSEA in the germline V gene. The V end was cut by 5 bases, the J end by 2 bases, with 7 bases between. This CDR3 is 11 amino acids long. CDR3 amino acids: CSVQTAYEQYF. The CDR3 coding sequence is TGCAGCGTTCAAACAGCCTACGAGCAGTACTTC.

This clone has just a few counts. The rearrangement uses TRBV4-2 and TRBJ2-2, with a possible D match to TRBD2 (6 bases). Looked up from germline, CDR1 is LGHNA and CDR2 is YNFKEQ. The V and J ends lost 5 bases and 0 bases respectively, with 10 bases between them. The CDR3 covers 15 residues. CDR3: CASSGASANTGELFF. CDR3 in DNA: TGTGCCAGCAGCGGGGCTAGCGCGAACACCGGGGAGCTGTTTTTT.

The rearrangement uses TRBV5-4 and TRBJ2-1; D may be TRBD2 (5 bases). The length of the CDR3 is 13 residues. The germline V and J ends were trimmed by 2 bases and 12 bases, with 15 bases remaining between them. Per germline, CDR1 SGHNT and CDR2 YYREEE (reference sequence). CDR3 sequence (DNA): TGTGCCAGCAGCTTCGAGATGGCGGCGGGGCAGTTCTTC. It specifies CASSFEMAAGQFF.

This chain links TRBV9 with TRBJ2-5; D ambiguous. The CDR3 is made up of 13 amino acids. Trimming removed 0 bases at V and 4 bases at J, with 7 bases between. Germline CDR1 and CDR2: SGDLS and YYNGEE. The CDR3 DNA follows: TGTGCCAGCAGCGTAGGGCTGCCAGAGACCCAGTACTTC. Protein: CASSVGLPETQYF.

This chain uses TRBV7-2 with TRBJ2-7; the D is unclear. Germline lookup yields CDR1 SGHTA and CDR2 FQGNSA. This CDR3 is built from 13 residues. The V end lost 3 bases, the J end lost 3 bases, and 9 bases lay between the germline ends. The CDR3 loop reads CASSLIDGYEQYF. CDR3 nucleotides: TGTGCCAGCAGCTTGATTGATGGCTACGAGCAGTACTTC.

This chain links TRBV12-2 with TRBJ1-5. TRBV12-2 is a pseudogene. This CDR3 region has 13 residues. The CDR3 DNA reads TGTGCAAGTCGCTTAGTTTGTAACCAGCCCCAGCATTTT. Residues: CASRLVCNQPQHF.

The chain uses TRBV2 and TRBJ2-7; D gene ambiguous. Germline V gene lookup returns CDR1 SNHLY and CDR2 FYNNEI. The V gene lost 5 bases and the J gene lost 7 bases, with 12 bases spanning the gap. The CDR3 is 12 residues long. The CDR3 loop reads CASSRLAREQYF. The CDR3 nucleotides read TGTGCCAGCAGTAGACTCGCTCGGGAGCAGTACTTC.

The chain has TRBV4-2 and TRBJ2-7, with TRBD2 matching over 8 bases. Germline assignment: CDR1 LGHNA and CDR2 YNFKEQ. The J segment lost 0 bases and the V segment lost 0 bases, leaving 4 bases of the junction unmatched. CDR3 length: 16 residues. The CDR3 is CASSQDGREDSYEQYF. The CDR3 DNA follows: TGTGCCAGCAGCCAAGACGGGCGGGAGGACTCCTACGAGCAGTACTTC.

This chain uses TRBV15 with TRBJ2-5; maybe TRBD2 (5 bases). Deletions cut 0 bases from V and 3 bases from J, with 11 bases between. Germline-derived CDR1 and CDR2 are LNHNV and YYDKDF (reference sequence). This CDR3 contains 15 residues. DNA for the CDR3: TGTGCCACCAGCAGAGAGCGACTAAGCGAAGAGACCCAGTACTTC. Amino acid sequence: CATSRERLSEETQYF.

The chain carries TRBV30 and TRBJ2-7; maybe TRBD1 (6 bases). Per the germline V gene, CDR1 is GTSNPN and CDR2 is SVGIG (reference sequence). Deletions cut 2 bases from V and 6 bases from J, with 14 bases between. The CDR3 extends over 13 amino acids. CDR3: CAWSQTGQGEQYF. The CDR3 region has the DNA TGTGCCTGGAGTCAAACAGGGCAGGGCGAGCAGTACTTC.

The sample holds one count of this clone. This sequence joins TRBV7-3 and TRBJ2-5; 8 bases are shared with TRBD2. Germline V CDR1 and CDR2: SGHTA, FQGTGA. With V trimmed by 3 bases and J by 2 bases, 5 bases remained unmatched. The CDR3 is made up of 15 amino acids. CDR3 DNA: TGTGCCAGCAGCTTGAATAGCGGGGCGCAAGAGACCCAGTACTTC. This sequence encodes CASSLNSGAQETQYF.